Listed here is a single TCR beta chain. Its antigen is unknown. Oncomine TCR Beta short-read sequencing was applied to DNA from cultured CD4+ T cells. TCRdb independently ran MiXCR on the PCR reads; one entry per CDR3 protein. The sample lists roughly 22,000 distinct CDR3 sequences, 30% to 35% occurring once. Treatment given: roughly 11-day PBMC culture with coronavirus spike peptide pools or control peptides (ViraFEST assay). Peptide pool stimulation in ViraFEST expanded antigen-specific T cells, whose TCRs were then sequenced. After being plated at over 1.5 million per well, PBMCs were cultured with about 10 IU/ml IL-2 and roughly 9.8 ug/ml peptide pools. The medium had half its volume replaced with fresh IL-2 medium on days 3 and 7. The data were obtained in a study of vaccination and CD4 T cells after COVID-19. The CDR3 has 13 residues. Trimming removed 1 base at V and 11 bases at J, with 17 bases between. CDR1 is DFQATT, CDR2 SNEGSKA, per germline (reference sequence).

Whole-study findings and limits: Median SARS-CoV-2-reactive clonotype numbers rose nonsignificantly, 21 to 38.

The source material was cultured CD4+ T cells from blood. This chain links TRBV20-1 with TRBJ1-1; a weak D match, TRBD1 (6 bases). This TCR came from a human donor with COVID-19. Here the CDR3 DNA reads TGCAGTGCTAGAGCGGTTGGGACACCGGCGGCTTTCTTT. Translated: CSARAVGTPAAFF.